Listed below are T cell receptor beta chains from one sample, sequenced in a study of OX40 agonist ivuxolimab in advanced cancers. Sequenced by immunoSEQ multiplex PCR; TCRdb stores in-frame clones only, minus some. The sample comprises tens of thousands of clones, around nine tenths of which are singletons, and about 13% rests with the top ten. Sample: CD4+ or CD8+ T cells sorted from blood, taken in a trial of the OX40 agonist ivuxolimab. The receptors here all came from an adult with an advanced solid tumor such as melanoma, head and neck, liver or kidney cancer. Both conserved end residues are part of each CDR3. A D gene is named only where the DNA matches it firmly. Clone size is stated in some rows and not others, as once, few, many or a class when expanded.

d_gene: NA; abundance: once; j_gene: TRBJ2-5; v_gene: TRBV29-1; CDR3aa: CSVPLGTQYF; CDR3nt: TGCAGCGTTCCCCTGGGAACCCAGTACTTC
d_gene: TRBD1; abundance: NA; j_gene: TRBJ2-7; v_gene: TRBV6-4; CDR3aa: CASSGLYPGTGVYEQYF; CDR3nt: TGTGCCAGCAGTGGCTTATACCCCGGGACAGGGGTTTACGAGCAGTACTTC
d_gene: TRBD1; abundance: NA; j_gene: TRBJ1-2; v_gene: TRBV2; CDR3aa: CAGTEEGALGYGYTF; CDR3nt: TGTGCCGGGACAGAAGAGGGGGCGCTTGGCTATGGCTACACCTTC
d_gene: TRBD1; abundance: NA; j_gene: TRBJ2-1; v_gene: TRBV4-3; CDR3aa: CASSQAWTGIYEQFF; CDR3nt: TGCGCCAGCAGCCAAGCTTGGACAGGGATTTATGAGCAGTTCTTC
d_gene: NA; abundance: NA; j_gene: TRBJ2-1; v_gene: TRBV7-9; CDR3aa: CASSLGVNEQFF; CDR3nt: TGTGCCAGCAGCTTAGGAGTCAATGAGCAGTTCTTC
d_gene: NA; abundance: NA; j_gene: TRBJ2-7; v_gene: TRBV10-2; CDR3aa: CASSEDLSSYEQYF; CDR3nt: TGCGCCAGCAGTGAGGACCTGAGCTCCTACGAGCAGTACTTC
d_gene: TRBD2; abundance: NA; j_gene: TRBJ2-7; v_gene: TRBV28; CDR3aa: CASRPALAGGFYEQYF; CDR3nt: TGTGCCAGCAGGCCCGCACTAGCGGGAGGGTTTTACGAGCAGTACTTC
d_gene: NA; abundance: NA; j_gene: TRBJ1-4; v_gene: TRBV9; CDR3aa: CASSAGVTTNEKLFF; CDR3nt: TGTGCCAGCAGCGCAGGAGTAACAACTAATGAAAAACTGTTTTTT
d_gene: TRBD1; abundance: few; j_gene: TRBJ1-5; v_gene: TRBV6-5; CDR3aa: CASSHLGTGEEPQHF; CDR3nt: TGTGCCAGCAGTCACCTCGGGACAGGGGAGGAACCCCAGCATTTT
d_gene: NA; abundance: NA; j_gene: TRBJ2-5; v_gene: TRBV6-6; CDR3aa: CASSYGVARYQETQYF; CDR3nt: TGTGCCAGCAGTTACGGGGTAGCCAGGTACCAAGAGACCCAGTACTTC
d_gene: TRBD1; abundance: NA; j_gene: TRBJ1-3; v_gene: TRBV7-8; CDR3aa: CASSFNSRDRSSGNTIYF; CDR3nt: TGTGCCAGCAGCTTTAATAGTCGGGACAGGAGTTCTGGAAACACCATATATTTT
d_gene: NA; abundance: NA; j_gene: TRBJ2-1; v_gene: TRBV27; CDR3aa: CASSLVSPGEQFF; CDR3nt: TGTGCCAGCAGTTTAGTCAGCCCCGGAGAGCAGTTCTTC
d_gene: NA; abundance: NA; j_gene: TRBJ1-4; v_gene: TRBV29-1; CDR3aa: CSVQTEKLFF; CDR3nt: TGCAGCGTCCAGACAGAAAAACTGTTTTTT
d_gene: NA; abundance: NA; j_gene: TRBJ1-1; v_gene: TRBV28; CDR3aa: CAAGYTEAFF; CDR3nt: TGTGCCGCCGGGTACACTGAAGCTTTCTTT
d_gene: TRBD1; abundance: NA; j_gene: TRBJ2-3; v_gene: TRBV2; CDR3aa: CASREKGGTADTQYF; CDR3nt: TGTGCCAGCAGAGAAAAAGGGGGCACCGCAGATACGCAGTATTTT
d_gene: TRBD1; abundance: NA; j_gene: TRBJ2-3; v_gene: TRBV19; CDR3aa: CASSPWGQGHATQYF; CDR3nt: TGTGCCAGTAGTCCTTGGGGACAGGGCCACGCTACGCAGTATTTT
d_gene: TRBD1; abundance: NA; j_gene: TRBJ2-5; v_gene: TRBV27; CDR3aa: CASSLETGGLMETQYF; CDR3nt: TGTGCCAGCAGTTTGGAAACAGGGGGCTTGATGGAGACCCAGTACTTC
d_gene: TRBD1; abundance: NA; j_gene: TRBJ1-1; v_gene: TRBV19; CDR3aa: CASRGTGGFTEAFF; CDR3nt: TGTGCCAGTAGGGGGACAGGGGGTTTCACTGAAGCTTTCTTT
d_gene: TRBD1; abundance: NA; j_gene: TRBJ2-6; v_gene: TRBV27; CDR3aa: CASSAGTAYSGANVLTF; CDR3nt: TGTGCCAGCAGTGCCGGGACAGCCTACTCTGGGGCCAACGTCCTGACTTTC
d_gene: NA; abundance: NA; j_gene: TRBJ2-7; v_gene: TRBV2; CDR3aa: CASGGPYEQYF; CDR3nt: TGTGCCAGCGGGGGACCCTACGAGCAGTACTTC
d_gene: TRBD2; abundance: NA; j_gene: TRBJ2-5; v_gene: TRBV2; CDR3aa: CASSENPSGREETQYF; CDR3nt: TGTGCCAGCAGTGAAAACCCTAGCGGGAGGGAAGAGACCCAGTACTTC
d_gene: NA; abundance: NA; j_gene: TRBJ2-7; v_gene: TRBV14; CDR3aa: CASSPLGNRGVSYEQYF; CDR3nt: TGTGCCAGCAGCCCTCTGGGGAATAGGGGAGTTTCCTACGAGCAGTACTTC
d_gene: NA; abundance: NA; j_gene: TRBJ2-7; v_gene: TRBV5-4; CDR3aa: CASSYIDRYPYEQYF; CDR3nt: TGTGCCAGCAGCTATATCGACAGGTATCCCTACGAGCAGTACTTC
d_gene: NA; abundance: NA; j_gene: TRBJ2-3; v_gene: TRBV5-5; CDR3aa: CASSSPTDTQYF; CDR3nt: TGTGCCAGCAGCTCGCCCACAGATACGCAGTATTTT
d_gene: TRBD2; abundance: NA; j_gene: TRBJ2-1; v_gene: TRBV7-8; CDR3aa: CASSLFSGSPMGQFF; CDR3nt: TGTGCCAGCAGCTTATTTAGCGGGAGTCCGATGGGGCAGTTCTTC